Below, one TCR beta chain is given with its context. The clone's antigen remains unknown. One base away there is no much larger clone; base qualities are not given. The CDR3 holds 10 amino acids from the cysteine to the phenylalanine. CDR3 DNA only is kept here, 30 bases in frame from base 1. The germline V gene (reference sequence) provides CDR1 SEHNR and CDR2 FQNEAQ. V and J are truncated by 5 bases and 11 bases respectively, leaving an intervening sequence of 7 bases. From alopecia areata patients, peripheral blood was collected along with lesional scalp punch biopsies. PBMCs were isolated by density centrifugation and stained for CD3, CD4 and CD8, and CD4+ and CD8+ T cells were sorted on a FACSAria. As part of a multicenter biomarker study, untreated alopecia areata patients were recruited. In roughly 5 patients from the biomarker study, the blood CD8+ T cells went through an additional sort into NKG2D-low and NKG2D-high fractions.

Receptor libraries were prepared by the immunoSEQ multiplex PCR assay. RNA was extracted from all samples and reverse transcribed into cDNA, which served as template for TCR sequencing. First-strand cDNA was synthesized with SuperScript III using a 2:1 mix of oligo-dT and random hexamers. A synthetic immune receptor repertoire was used to assess amplification bias, and residual bias was removed computationally. Per the authors' processing: Raw reads were preprocessed to remove errors, and CDR3 was defined by IMGT conventions from the conserved cysteine to phenylalanine. Clonality was calculated as 1 minus Shannon entropy normalized by log2 of the number of productive unique TCRs. CD4 or CD8 identity of scalp clones was inferred by cross-referencing scalp TCRbeta sequences with sorted blood CD4 and CD8 repertoires. TCRdb took over this immuneACCESS table, retaining in-frame rearrangements with V and J assigned. Such tables are incomplete; in checked studies, under half of the missing clones stem from an unresolved V gene, and the remainder is unexplained. V, J and clone size derive from that table, while D and trimming were established from the DNA sequence. This sample holds 100,000 to 150,000 clones; 40% to 55% were observed only once. About 10% of the sample is taken by the ten largest.

The data derive from a study of CD8+ T cells in alopecia areata (dated by TCRdb to 2016 to 2019). For the wider study: To study T cell clonal expansion in alopecia areata, the researchers applied high-throughput TCRbeta sequencing to both the C3H/HeJ mouse model and human patients. Human TCRbeta sequencing covered scalp tissue and sorted CD4+ and CD8+ peripheral blood T cells from patchy and totalis/universalis alopecia areata patients and healthy controls. Scalp clonality was compared across normal scalp (n=4), patchy alopecia areata scalp (n=8), and alopecia totalis/universalis scalp (n=8). RNA was extracted with the PAXgene miRNA kit for fixed scalp, the miRNeasy kit for PBMCs, and the RNeasy kit for mouse skin. Amplification of TCRbeta CDR3 regions was done by immunoSEQ multiplex PCR using 35 Vbeta forward primers and 13 Jbeta reverse primers. The study at large found these results: Resident alphabeta T cells in normal human skin are also sequenced, complicating scalp TCR repertoire analysis, unlike mouse skin dominated by gammadelta T cells. Compared with normal scalp, lesional scalp, particularly in alopecia totalis/universalis, had higher clonality and more expanded CD8+ clones, which suggests antigenic drive. Shared TCR sequences between patients were less evident than in mice, which may be partly attributable to HLA diversity in the patient population.

The V gene is TRBV7-9 and the J gene is TRBJ1-5; the D gene lacks a confident call. The material sequenced was NKG2D-low CD8+ T cells sorted from blood. This specimen's cell subset or site label, interpreted: sorted CD8+ NKG2D-low blood T cells. The TCR sequence derives from a human donor with alopecia areata. The CDR3 corresponds to CASSHRAQHF. The DNA sequence follows: TGTGCCAGCAGCCACCGGGCCCAGCATTTT.